This T cell receptor beta chain was documented in a study of blood T cell repertoires in COVID-19. Study background: COVID-19 samples collected from the United States, Italy and Spain covered acute and convalescent phases. T cells, B-cell-depleted T cells, or PBMCs provided the cDNA or gDNA that served as material.

The germline CDR1 and CDR2 sequences are MGHRA and YSYEKL. This CDR3 region has 15 residues. V was shortened by 0 bases and J by 8 bases, with 16 bases between the two germline ends. This table comes from immunoSEQ multiplex PCR, and its TCRdb copy is limited to in-frame clones, with some not included. The sample includes about 160,000 clones, approximately 80% seen only once; the top ten take about a tenth. This TCR derives from a human donor in a cohort sampled during active COVID-19. V is TRBV4-1 and J is TRBJ1-2; D might be TRBD1 (5 bases). The sequenced material came from peripheral blood. CDR3: CASSQEGGAALGYTF. CDR3 in DNA: TGCGCCAGCAGCCAAGAAGGCGGGGCCGCCCTGGGCTACACCTTC.